The TCR beta chain described here comes from a study of CD8+ T cells in alopecia areata. Study as a whole: It was oral tofacitinib, at 5 to 10 mg twice daily, that treated patients received. Severity of treated patients was scored by affected scalp percentage.

Per germline, CDR1 SEHNR and CDR2 FQNEAQ (reference sequence). Trimming pared 5 bases from V and 5 bases from J, leaving 24 bases between. The CDR3 consists of 17 residues. Treatment described: oral pan-JAK inhibitor, 5-10 mg twice daily. cDNA reverse transcribed from extracted RNA served as the sequencing template. Produced via immunoSEQ multiplex PCR; TCRdb's table is partial and in-frame only. In the table there are over 100,000 clones, roughly 50% of which are singletons. This clonotype originated in a human donor with alopecia areata. The sequences come from CD8+ T cells sorted from blood, collected at week 24, from a patient treated with tofacitinib. V usage is TRBV7-9 and J usage is TRBJ2-5; no clear D gene. CDR3 amino acids: CASSPSALDERRETQYF. The DNA for the CDR3 is TGTGCCAGCAGCCCTTCTGCTCTGGATGAGCGACGGGAGACCCAGTACTTC.